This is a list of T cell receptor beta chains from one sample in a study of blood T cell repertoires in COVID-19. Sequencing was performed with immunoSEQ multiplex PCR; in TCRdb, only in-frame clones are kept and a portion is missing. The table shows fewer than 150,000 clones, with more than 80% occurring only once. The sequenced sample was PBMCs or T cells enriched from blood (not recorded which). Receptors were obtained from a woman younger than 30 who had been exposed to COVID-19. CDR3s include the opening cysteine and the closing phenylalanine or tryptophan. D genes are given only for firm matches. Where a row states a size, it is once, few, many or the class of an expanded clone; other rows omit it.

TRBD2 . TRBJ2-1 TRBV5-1 CASSPEASGYYNEQFF TGCGCCAGCAGCCCCGAGGCTAGCGGTTACTACAATGAGCAGTTCTTC
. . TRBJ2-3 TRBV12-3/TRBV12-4 CASSLLSTDTQYF TGTGCCAGCAGTCTACTGAGCACAGATACGCAGTATTTT
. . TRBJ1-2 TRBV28 CASSLPSLPRTSTF TGTGCCAGCAGTTTACCCTCGCTACCTCGAACGAGCACCTTC
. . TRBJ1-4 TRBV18 CASSYREVEKLFF TGTGCCAGCTCATACAGGGAAGTGGAAAAACTGTTTTTT
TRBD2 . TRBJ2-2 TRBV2 CASSELRAGGNTGELFF TGTGCCAGCAGTGAATTGCGAGCGGGAGGGAACACCGGGGAGCTGTTTTTT
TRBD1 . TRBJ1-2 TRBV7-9 CASSFDRGLNYGYTF TGTGCCAGCAGTTTCGACAGGGGACTGAACTATGGCTACACCTTC
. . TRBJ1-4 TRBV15 CATSRETRTEKLFF TGTGCCACCAGCAGAGAAACACGTACGGAAAAACTGTTTTTT
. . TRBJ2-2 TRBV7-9 CASSLTGSPGLFF TGTGCCAGCAGCTTAACAGGGTCCCCAGGGCTGTTTTTT
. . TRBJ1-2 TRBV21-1 CASSSPRIEGYTF TGTGCCAGCAGCAGTCCCAGGATTGAAGGCTACACCTTC
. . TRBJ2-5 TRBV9 CASSVGGPQETQYF TGTGCCAGCAGCGTAGGGGGGCCTCAAGAGACCCAGTACTTC
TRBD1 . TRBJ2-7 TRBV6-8 CASSYSFGDRGGYLDEQYF TGTGCCAGCAGTTACTCGTTCGGCGACAGGGGTGGGTATTTGGACGAGCAGTACTTC
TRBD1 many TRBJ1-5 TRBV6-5 CASSSGQGDQPQHF TGTGCCAGCAGTTCAGGACAGGGGGATCAGCCCCAGCATTTT
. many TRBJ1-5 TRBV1 CTSSRGVRSNQPQHF TGCACCAGCAGCCGGGGGGTCAGGAGCAATCAGCCCCAGCATTTT
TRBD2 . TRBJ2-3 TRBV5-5 CASSLTSGRVTDTQYF TGTGCCAGCAGCTTGACTAGCGGGAGGGTGACAGATACGCAGTATTTT
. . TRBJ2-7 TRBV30 CAWSYMAGEQYF TGTGCCTGGAGCTACATGGCAGGAGAGCAGTACTTC
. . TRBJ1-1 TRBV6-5 CASNGGNLNTEAFF TGTGCCAGCAACGGGGGTAATTTAAACACTGAAGCTTTCTTT
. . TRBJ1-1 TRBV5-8 CASYSNWANTEAFF TGTGCCAGCTACTCCAATTGGGCGAACACTGAAGCTTTCTTT
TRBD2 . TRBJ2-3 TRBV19 CASRGGTRRTDTQYF TGTGCCAGTAGGGGGGGGACTAGAAGAACAGATACGCAGTATTTT
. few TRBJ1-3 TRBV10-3 CATQGTYSGNTIYF TGTGCCACCCAGGGGACCTACTCTGGAAACACCATATATTTT
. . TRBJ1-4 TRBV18 CASSPRVIGEGDEKLFF TGTGCCAGCTCGCCCCGGGTGATCGGGGAAGGTGATGAAAAACTGTTTTTT
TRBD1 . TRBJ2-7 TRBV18 CASSPGTGYEQYF TGTGCCAGCTCACCGGGGACAGGGTACGAGCAGTACTTC
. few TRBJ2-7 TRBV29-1 CSVVPGYDEQYF TGCAGCGTTGTACCGGGTTACGACGAGCAGTACTTC
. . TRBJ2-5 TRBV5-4 CASSLSPEQGRETQYF TGTGCCAGCAGCTTGAGTCCCGAACAGGGTCGAGAGACCCAGTACTTC
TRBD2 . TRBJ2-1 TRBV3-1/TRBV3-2 CASSHLGLAHNEQFF TGTGCCAGCAGTCATCTGGGACTAGCCCACAATGAGCAGTTCTTC
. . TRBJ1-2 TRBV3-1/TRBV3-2 CASSQAGFGYTF TGTGCCAGCAGCCAAGCGGGGTTTGGCTACACCTTC
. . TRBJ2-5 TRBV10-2 CASSEFTGQETQYF TGCGCCAGCAGTGAGTTTACAGGTCAAGAGACCCAGTACTTC
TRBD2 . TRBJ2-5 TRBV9 CASSVNRGLAGGTQETQYF TGTGCCAGCAGCGTAAACAGGGGACTAGCGGGAGGAACCCAGGAGACCCAGTACTTC
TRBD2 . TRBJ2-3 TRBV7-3 CASSGAGGTDTQYF TGTGCCAGCTCCGGAGCGGGAGGCACAGATACGCAGTATTTT
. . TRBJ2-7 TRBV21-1 CASSSRDRGPSYEQYF TGTGCCAGCAGCAGCCGGGACAGGGGACCCTCCTACGAGCAGTACTTC
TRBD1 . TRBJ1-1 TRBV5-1 CASRRTAGGGTEAFF TGCGCCAGCAGGCGAACGGCAGGGGGCGGCACTGAAGCTTTCTTT
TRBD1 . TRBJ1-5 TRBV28 CASSLSGTGPESQHF TGTGCCAGCAGTTTATCAGGGACAGGGCCTGAGTCCCAGCATTTT
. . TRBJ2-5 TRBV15 CATRRQDQETQYF TGTGCCACCAGGAGACAGGACCAAGAGACCCAGTACTTC
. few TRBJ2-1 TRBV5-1 CASSPISNYNEQFF TGCGCCAGCAGCCCCATCAGTAATTATAATGAGCAGTTCTTC
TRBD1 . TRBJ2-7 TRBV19 CASSSRDRGIPYEQYF TGTGCCAGTAGTTCCCGCGACAGGGGAATACCCTACGAGCAGTACTTC
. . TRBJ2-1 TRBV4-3 CASSQDGWSYNEQFF TGCGCCAGCAGCCAAGATGGGTGGAGCTACAATGAGCAGTTCTTC
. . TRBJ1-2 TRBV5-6 CASSGMTDIEGYTF TGTGCCAGCAGCGGTATGACAGATATTGAGGGCTACACCTTC
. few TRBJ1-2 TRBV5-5 CASSLSGGAHYGYTF TGTGCCAGCAGCCTGTCGGGGGGCGCGCACTATGGCTACACCTTC
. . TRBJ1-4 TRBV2 CASNLLQGGNEKLFF TGTGCCAGCAACCTGTTACAGGGTGGAAATGAAAAACTGTTTTTT
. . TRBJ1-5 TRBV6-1 CASSDRQSRSGNQPQHF TGTGCCAGCAGTGATCGACAGTCGAGGAGCGGCAATCAGCCCCAGCATTTT
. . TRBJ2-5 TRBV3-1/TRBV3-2 CASSQELAEETQYF TGTGCCAGCAGCCAAGAACTAGCAGAAGAGACCCAGTACTTC
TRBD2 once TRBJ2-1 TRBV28 CASSSGGLAGTIYNEQFF TGTGCCAGCAGTTCGGGGGGACTAGCGGGGACAATTTACAATGAGCAGTTCTTC
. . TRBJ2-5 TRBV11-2 CASSFRGNQETQYF TGTGCCAGCAGCTTCAGAGGGAACCAAGAGACCCAGTACTTC
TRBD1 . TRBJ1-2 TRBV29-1 CSVRTGVSYGYTF TGCAGCGTTCGGACAGGGGTGAGCTATGGCTACACCTTC
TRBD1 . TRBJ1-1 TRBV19 CASSRLDRGTEAFF TGTGCCAGTTCGCGTCTAGACAGGGGCACTGAAGCTTTCTTT
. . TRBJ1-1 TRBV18 CASSPPQGNTEAFF TGTGCCAGCTCACCACCGCAGGGGAACACTGAAGCTTTCTTT
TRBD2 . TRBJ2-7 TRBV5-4 CAFGLAGNEQYF TGTGCCTTTGGACTAGCGGGTAACGAGCAGTACTTC
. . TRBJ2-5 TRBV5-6 CASSKSPLWETQYF TGTGCCAGCAGCAAAAGCCCTTTGTGGGAGACCCAGTACTTC
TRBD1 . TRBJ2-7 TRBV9 CASSVGDRSSYEQYF TGTGCCAGCAGCGTAGGGGACAGAAGCTCCTACGAGCAGTACTTC
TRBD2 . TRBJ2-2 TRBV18 CASSPGLAYVAGELFF TGTGCCAGCTCACCGGGACTAGCGTATGTCGCCGGGGAGCTGTTTTTT
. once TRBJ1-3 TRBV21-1 CASPSNTIYF TGTGCCAGCCCTTCGAACACCATATATTTT
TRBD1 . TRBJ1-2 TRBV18 CASSPRDRGGYTF TGTGCCAGCTCACCCCGGGACAGGGGTGGCTACACCTTC
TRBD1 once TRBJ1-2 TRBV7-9 CASSLVSSGQGAIDYGYTF TGTGCCAGCAGCTTAGTTTCCTCGGGACAGGGGGCAATAGACTATGGCTACACCTTC
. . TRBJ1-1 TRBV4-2 CASSQADSLNTEAFF TGTGCCAGCAGCCAAGCAGACAGTCTGAACACTGAAGCTTTCTTT
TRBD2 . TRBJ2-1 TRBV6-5 CASSYSSGGGNEQFF TGTGCCAGCAGTTACTCCTCGGGAGGGGGCAATGAGCAGTTCTTC
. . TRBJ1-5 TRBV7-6 CASSLARGSGDQPQHF TGTGCCAGCAGCTTAGCCCGGGGCTCGGGGGATCAGCCCCAGCATTTT